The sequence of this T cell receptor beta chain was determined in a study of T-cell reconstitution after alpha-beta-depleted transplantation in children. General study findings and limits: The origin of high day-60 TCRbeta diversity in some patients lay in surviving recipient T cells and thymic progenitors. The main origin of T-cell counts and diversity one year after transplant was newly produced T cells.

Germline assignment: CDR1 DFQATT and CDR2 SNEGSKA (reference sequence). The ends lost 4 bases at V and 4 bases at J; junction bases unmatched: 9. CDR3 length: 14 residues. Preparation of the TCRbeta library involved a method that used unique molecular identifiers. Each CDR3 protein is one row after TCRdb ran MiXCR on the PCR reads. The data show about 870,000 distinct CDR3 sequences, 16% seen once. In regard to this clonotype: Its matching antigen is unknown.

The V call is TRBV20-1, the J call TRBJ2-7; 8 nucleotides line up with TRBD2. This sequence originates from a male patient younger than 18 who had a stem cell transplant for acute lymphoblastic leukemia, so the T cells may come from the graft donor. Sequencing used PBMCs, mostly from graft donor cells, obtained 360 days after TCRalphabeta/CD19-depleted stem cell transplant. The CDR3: CSATGTSSFYEQYF. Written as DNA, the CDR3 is TGCAGTGCTACCGGGACTAGTAGTTTTTACGAGCAGTACTTC.